This T cell receptor beta chain was found in a study of patients and donors after allogeneic stem cell transplantation. Ten or more counts support this clonotype. Using its own MiXCR run on the RT-PCR reads, TCRdb lists one record per CDR3 protein. The sample yields about 87,000 distinct CDR3 sequences, around 5% seen once. The sequencing input was blood, either unsorted or a sorted T cell fraction (not recorded which). This clonotype was obtained from a human donor who was either an allogeneic HSCT recipient or a stem cell or donor lymphocyte infusion donor (not recorded which). It is not recorded whose cells these are; they may come from a transplant donor.

The CDR3 loop reads CASSLEGSLGNEQFF. CDR3 bases: TGTGCCAGCAGTTTAGAAGGGTCACTCGGGAATGAGCAGTTCTTC. The chain has TRBV12-3 or TRBV12-4 and TRBJ2-1; D is unclear. CDR3 size: 15 residues. V lost 1 base and J lost 7, with 14 bases in between.